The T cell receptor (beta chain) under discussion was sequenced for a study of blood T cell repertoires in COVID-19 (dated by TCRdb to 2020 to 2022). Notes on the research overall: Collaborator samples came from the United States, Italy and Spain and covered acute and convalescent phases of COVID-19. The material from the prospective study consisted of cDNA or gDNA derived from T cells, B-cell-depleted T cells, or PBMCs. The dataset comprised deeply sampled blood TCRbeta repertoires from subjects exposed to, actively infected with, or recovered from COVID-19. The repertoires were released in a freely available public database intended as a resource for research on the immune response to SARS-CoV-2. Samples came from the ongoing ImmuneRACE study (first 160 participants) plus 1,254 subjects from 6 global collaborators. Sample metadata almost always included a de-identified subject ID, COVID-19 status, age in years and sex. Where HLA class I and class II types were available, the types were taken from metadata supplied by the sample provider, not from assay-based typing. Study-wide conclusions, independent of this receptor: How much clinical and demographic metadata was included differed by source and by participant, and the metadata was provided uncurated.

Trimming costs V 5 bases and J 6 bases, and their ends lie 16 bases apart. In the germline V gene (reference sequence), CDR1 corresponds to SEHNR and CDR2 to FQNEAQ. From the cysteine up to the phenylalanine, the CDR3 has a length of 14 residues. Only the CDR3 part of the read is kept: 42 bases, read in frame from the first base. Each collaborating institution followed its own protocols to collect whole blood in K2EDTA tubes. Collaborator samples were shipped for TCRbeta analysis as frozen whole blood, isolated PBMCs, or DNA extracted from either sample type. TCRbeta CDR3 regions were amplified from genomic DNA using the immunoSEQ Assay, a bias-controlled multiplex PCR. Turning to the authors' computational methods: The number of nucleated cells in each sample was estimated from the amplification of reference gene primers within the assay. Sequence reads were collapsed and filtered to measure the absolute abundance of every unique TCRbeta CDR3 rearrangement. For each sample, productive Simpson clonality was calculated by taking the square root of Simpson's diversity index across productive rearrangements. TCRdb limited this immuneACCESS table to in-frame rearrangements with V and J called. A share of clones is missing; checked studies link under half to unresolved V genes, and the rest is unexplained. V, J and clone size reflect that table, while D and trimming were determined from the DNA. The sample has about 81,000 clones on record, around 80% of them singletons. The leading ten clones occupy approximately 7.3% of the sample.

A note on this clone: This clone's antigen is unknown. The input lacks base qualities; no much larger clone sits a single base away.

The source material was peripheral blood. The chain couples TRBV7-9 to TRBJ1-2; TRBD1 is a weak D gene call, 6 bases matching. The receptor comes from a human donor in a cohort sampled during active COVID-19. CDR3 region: CASSPLGGFNGYTF. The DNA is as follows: TGTGCCAGCAGCCCCCTAGGGGGTTTTAATGGCTACACCTTC. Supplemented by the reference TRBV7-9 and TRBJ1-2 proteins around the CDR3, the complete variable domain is DTGVSQNPRHKITKRGQNVTFRCDPISEHNRLYWYRQTLGQGPEFLTYFQNEAQLEKSRLLSDRFSAERPKGSFSTLEIQRTEQGDSAMYLCASSPLGGFNGYTFGSGTRLTVV.